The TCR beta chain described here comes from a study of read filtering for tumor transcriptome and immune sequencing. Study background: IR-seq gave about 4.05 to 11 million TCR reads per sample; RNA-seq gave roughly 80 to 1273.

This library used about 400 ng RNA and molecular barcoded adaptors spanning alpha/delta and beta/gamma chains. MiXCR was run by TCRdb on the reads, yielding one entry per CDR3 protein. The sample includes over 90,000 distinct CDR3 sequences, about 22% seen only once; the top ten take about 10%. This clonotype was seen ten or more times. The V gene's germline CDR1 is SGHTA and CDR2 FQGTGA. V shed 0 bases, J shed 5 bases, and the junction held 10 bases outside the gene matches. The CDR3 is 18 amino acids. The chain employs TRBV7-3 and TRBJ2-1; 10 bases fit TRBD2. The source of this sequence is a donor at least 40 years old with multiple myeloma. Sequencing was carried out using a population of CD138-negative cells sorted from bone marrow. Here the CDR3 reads CASSLTTLSAGGHNEQFF. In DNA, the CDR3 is TGTGCCAGCAGCTTAACGACACTCTCAGCGGGGGGGCACAATGAGCAGTTCTTC. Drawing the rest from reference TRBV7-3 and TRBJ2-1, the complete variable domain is GAGVSQTPSNKVTEKGKYVELRCDPISGHTALYWYRQSLGQGPEFLIYFQGTGAADDSGLPNDRFFAVRPEGSVSTLKIQRTERGDSAVYLCASSLTTLSAGGHNEQFFGPGTRLTVL.